A selection of T cell receptor beta chains follows, all from one sample in a study of identical twins. TCRdb reprocessed the 5' RACE reads via MiXCR and lists one record per CDR3 protein. Of around 690,000 distinct CDR3 sequences detected, roughly 20% appear once; the ten largest clones hold 4.3%. This sample also appeared in a second study, on T cells expressing NK-cell markers.

The sequenced sample was PBMCs. Receptors were obtained from a woman younger than 35 in good health. The CDR3 runs from the conserved cysteine through the conserved F or W.

v_gene	CDR3aa
TRBV12-3/TRBV12-4	CASSYRKTWNTEAFF
TRBV20-1	CSAPDPGQALNGETQYF
TRBV2	CASSRLAGGSTDTQYF
TRBV20-1	CSARGGDSYEQYF
TRBV27	CASSPRGPGVGEQYF
TRBV6-5	CASSYSTGVEQFF
TRBV20-1	CSASGGPGPSNEQFF
TRBV6-5	CASSYSTPYEQYF
TRBV6-5	CASSYSPAKNIQYF
TRBV25-1	CASSEYLLGGGYTF
TRBV6-1	CATRGSSGHTGELFF
TRBV29-1	CSVQVAGWVDEQFF
TRBV29-1	CSVEVLGQGAGDTQYF
TRBV2	CASSASTSRGRETQYF
TRBV2	CASRDSLVSYEQYF
TRBV20-1	CSASVGGPVTEQFF
TRBV20-1	CSAPGTRRQFF
TRBV7-2	CASSLFPANTEAFF
TRBV12-3/TRBV12-4	CASTNDSPYNEQFF
TRBV27	CASSFIFEGFQETQYF
TRBV7-6	CASSPAVGVGTYNEQFF
TRBV4-3	CASSRLAQGDHNEQFF
TRBV6-2/TRBV6-3	CASSYSYGVNYGYTF
TRBV6-5	CASSRDRWGYTF
TRBV6-1	CASSLALAANLNTGELFF
TRBV5-5	CASSPNGPYEQYF
TRBV4-1	CASSPRKGAVGRANGELFF
TRBV30	CAYKGQGETQYF
TRBV5-1	CASRLDRFEPQHF
TRBV18	CASSPGTSGRAYEQFF
TRBV5-1	CASTSGIRNTGELFF
TRBV6-1	CASSDTGLGQPQHF